The following is a T cell receptor (beta chain) sequence with its context. This clonotype has a handful of counts. Which antigen it targets is not known. No base qualities exist here, and no much larger clone lies one base off it. CDR1 and CDR2, per the germline V gene (reference sequence), are LNHDA and SQIVND. V gives up 4 bases and J gives up 2 bases, and the segment between their germline ends measures 8 bases. Reading from cysteine to phenylalanine, the CDR3 counts 14 amino acids. Only the CDR3 DNA stays, 42 bases, in frame from base 1. The time point label of this sample denotes: blood at routine non-recurrence follow-up after resection. Whole RNA extracted from tumor and nontumor lung tissue, or from cryopreserved PBMC samples, was used for TCR sequencing without cell sorting. Only patients with enough RNA available from two or more tumor regions were chosen for TCR sequencing. This entry belongs to a study of spatial heterogeneity in lung cancer (dated by TCRdb to the late 2010s). For context, the study as a whole: Samples were obtained from about 75 patients with early-stage, untreated non-small cell lung cancer from the lung TRACERx cohort. Follow-up PBMC samples were sequenced whenever available, and the median time to follow-up was roughly 22 months after resection. Beta-chain transcripts were consistently detected in greater numbers than alpha-chain transcripts, which likely reflects a higher abundance of beta-chain transcripts. In the raw uncorrected reads, each unique combination of TCR and UMI appeared more than ten times on average. TCR alpha and beta repertoires were quantitatively compared across multiple tumor regions, matched nontumor lung and blood in non-small cell lung cancer. Nonsynonymous mutation counts, determined by whole-exome sequencing of tumor tissue, were related to TCR repertoire features. At surgery, both alpha and beta chains were TCR-sequenced in fewer than 250 tumor regions, fewer than 85 matched nontumor lung samples and around 50 PBMC samples. Points the paper makes about the study in general: Ubiquitous expanded tumor TCRs were detected in blood more often at tumor resection than at routine follow-up. Confirming at a functional level the hypothesis that regional TCRs recognize regional mutations was considered to require additional single-cell paired TCR alpha and beta sequencing. Only 14 to 15 patients were included in comparisons of baseline and follow-up blood repertoires.

Library construction relied on 5' RACE. Sequencing was performed on a NextSeq 500. The TCR library protocol attached a unique molecular identifier to each TCR cDNA molecule to allow correction of PCR and sequencing errors. For the original study's pipeline: Decombinator tools were used for TCR identification, UMI-based error correction and CDR3 extraction. TCRs above a frequency of 2 per 1,000, corresponding to the top 1% of the tumor frequency distribution, were defined as expanded. Renyi diversity was calculated using the R vegan package after each repertoire was subsampled 100 times to 5,000 TCRs. CDR3 similarity networks were built from amino acid triplet string-kernel similarity, with CDR3s being connected when pairwise similarity was above 0.82. Through fastp at Q25 and MiXCR, TCRdb rebuilt clones from the public reads, retaining in-frame beta chains. CDR3 protein sequences are deduplicated, and each keeps its most common genes and DNA. The V and J calls reflect TCRdb's pipeline rather than the authors' work. This sample has 95,000 to 120,000 distinct CDR3 sequences in its table, and roughly a tenth of those were observed once. Roughly a quarter of the sample comes from the top ten.

Rearrangement joined TRBV19 to TRBJ2-2; no confident D gene assignment can be made. The origin of this receptor is a female donor with early-stage non-small cell lung cancer. Sequencing was performed on PBMCs, taken at follow-up. DNA sequence: TGTGCCAGTAGTACCCCCAGTAACACCGGGGAGCTGTTTTTT. Translated, it gives CASSTPSNTGELFF.